The TCR beta chain described here comes from a study of T cell responses to AZD1222 COVID-19 vaccine. The overall study: Second-dose intervals of approximately 4 or approximately 12 weeks were pooled.

V trimming: 6 bases; J trimming: 9 bases; junction bases outside the gene matches: 9. Germline V gene lookup returns CDR1 MNHEY and CDR2 SVGAGI. The CDR3 contains 15 residues. Study-level results: CD4 TCRs linked to vaccination spanned spike, dominating at 160-218 and 743-854.

A word on this clone: Its matching antigen is unknown.

Sequencing used immunoSEQ multiplex PCR; TCRdb keeps in-frame clones, though not all of them. The repertoire consists of approximately 90,000 clones, with roughly nine tenths occurring once and the leading ten covering 5.5% to 8%. The clonotype was recovered from an adult in good health. Material: peripheral blood, obtained on day 0 of AZD1222 vaccination. The chain is built from TRBV6-5 and TRBJ2-1; TRBD2 agrees at 12 bases. CDR3 region: CASRVPGTSGPEQFF. The DNA for the CDR3 is TGTGCCAGCAGGGTCCCCGGGACTAGCGGGCCTGAGCAGTTCTTC.